The rows below give T cell receptor beta chains drawn from one sample of a study of OX40 agonist ivuxolimab in advanced cancers. Profiled with immunoSEQ multiplex PCR; TCRdb holds only in-frame clones, not every one. The sample lists about 32,000 clones, 87% occurring once. The source was CD4+ or CD8+ T cells sorted from blood, collected in a trial of the OX40 agonist ivuxolimab. These receptors originate from an adult with an advanced solid tumor such as melanoma, head and neck, liver or kidney cancer. Both conserved end residues are part of each CDR3. The D gene is left open where the match is weak. The size entry is marked missing in some rows and otherwise reads once, few, many or a size class.

clone_size: -; d_call: -; v_call: TRBV7-9; j_call: TRBJ2-7; cdr3_aa: CASSDAVTVSYEQYF; cdr3_nt: TGTGCCAGCAGCGACGCTGTGACGGTATCCTACGAGCAGTACTTC
clone_size: -; d_call: -; v_call: TRBV27; j_call: TRBJ1-1; cdr3_aa: CASSLTKNTEAFF; cdr3_nt: TGTGCCAGCAGTTTGACAAAGAACACTGAAGCTTTCTTT
clone_size: -; d_call: TRBD1; v_call: TRBV13; j_call: TRBJ2-7; cdr3_aa: CASSLGKRGLPQYF; cdr3_nt: TGTGCCAGCAGCCTGGGGAAGAGGGGGCTACCGCAGTACTTC
clone_size: -; d_call: -; v_call: TRBV14; j_call: TRBJ2-1; cdr3_aa: CASSQDSGGFRNEQFF; cdr3_nt: TGTGCCAGCAGCCAAGATTCAGGGGGGTTTAGGAATGAGCAGTTCTTC
clone_size: -; d_call: -; v_call: TRBV7-9; j_call: TRBJ2-5; cdr3_aa: CASTPRGPGTQYF; cdr3_nt: TGTGCCAGCACCCCCCGGGGTCCTGGGACCCAGTACTTC
clone_size: once; d_call: -; v_call: TRBV7-2; j_call: TRBJ2-7; cdr3_aa: CASSSLTFYEQYF; cdr3_nt: TGTGCCAGCAGCTCCCTGACTTTCTACGAGCAGTACTTC
clone_size: -; d_call: TRBD2; v_call: TRBV7-3; j_call: TRBJ2-7; cdr3_aa: CASSQSPGLAYEQYF; cdr3_nt: TGTGCCAGCAGTCAATCCCCGGGACTAGCCTACGAGCAGTACTTC
clone_size: -; d_call: TRBD1; v_call: TRBV7-9; j_call: TRBJ2-5; cdr3_aa: CATPGQGDYQETQYF; cdr3_nt: TGTGCCACTCCCGGACAGGGCGATTACCAAGAGACCCAGTACTTC
clone_size: -; d_call: -; v_call: TRBV18; j_call: TRBJ1-5; cdr3_aa: CASSPRPRESGGNQPQHF; cdr3_nt: TGTGCCAGCTCACCAAGACCTCGGGAGTCAGGGGGCAATCAGCCCCAGCATTTT
clone_size: -; d_call: -; v_call: TRBV5-1; j_call: TRBJ2-7; cdr3_aa: CASSLVTSSRDITYEQYF; cdr3_nt: TGCGCCAGCAGCTTGGTCACGAGCTCCCGGGACATCACCTACGAGCAGTACTTC
clone_size: -; d_call: TRBD1; v_call: TRBV6-5; j_call: TRBJ1-1; cdr3_aa: CASRIPGQGYEAFF; cdr3_nt: TGTGCCAGCAGGATTCCGGGACAGGGCTATGAAGCTTTCTTT
clone_size: -; d_call: TRBD2; v_call: TRBV7-2; j_call: TRBJ2-5; cdr3_aa: CASSFGLAGETQYF; cdr3_nt: TGTGCCAGCAGCTTCGGACTAGCTGGGGAGACCCAGTACTTC
clone_size: -; d_call: -; v_call: TRBV12-5; j_call: TRBJ1-1; cdr3_aa: CASGWGNTEAFF; cdr3_nt: TGTGCTAGTGGTTGGGGGAACACTGAAGCTTTCTTT
clone_size: -; d_call: TRBD1; v_call: TRBV7-2; j_call: TRBJ2-7; cdr3_aa: CASSWTGGRGSEQYF; cdr3_nt: TGTGCCAGCAGCTGGACAGGGGGAAGGGGCTCCGAGCAGTACTTC
clone_size: -; d_call: -; v_call: TRBV28; j_call: TRBJ1-5; cdr3_aa: CASSLSQDNQPQHF; cdr3_nt: TGTGCCAGCAGTTTATCCCAGGACAATCAGCCCCAGCATTTT
clone_size: -; d_call: TRBD1; v_call: TRBV28; j_call: TRBJ1-3; cdr3_aa: CASILGGQTPRRNTIYF; cdr3_nt: TGTGCCAGCATCCTAGGGGGACAGACCCCCCGGAGAAACACCATATATTTT
clone_size: -; d_call: TRBD2; v_call: TRBV28; j_call: TRBJ2-3; cdr3_aa: CASRQLADTDTQYF; cdr3_nt: TGTGCCAGCAGGCAACTAGCGGATACAGATACGCAGTATTTT
clone_size: -; d_call: -; v_call: TRBV28; j_call: TRBJ2-3; cdr3_aa: CATYRPGAIADTQYF; cdr3_nt: TGTGCCACCTACCGCCCGGGAGCTATCGCAGATACGCAGTATTTT
clone_size: -; d_call: -; v_call: TRBV7-9; j_call: TRBJ2-2; cdr3_aa: CASSLLVSAGNTGELFF; cdr3_nt: TGTGCCAGCAGCTTATTAGTGTCGGCCGGGAACACCGGGGAGCTGTTTTTT
clone_size: -; d_call: -; v_call: TRBV27; j_call: TRBJ2-1; cdr3_aa: CASSFGLGQGELAGGYNEQFF; cdr3_nt: TGTGCCAGCAGTTTTGGGCTCGGACAGGGGGAGTTAGCGGGAGGATACAATGAGCAGTTCTTC
clone_size: -; d_call: -; v_call: TRBV7-9; j_call: TRBJ1-1; cdr3_aa: CASSWGTSNTEAFF; cdr3_nt: TGTGCCAGCAGCTGGGGGACATCCAACACTGAAGCTTTCTTT
clone_size: once; d_call: -; v_call: TRBV2; j_call: TRBJ2-1; cdr3_aa: CASIYETRSPEQFF; cdr3_nt: TGTGCCAGCATATACGAGACTAGGAGTCCTGAGCAGTTCTTC
clone_size: -; d_call: TRBD1; v_call: TRBV19; j_call: TRBJ1-1; cdr3_aa: CASSLPGTGDTEAFF; cdr3_nt: TGTGCCAGTAGTTTACCCGGGACAGGGGACACTGAAGCTTTCTTT
clone_size: -; d_call: -; v_call: TRBV4-1; j_call: TRBJ2-7; cdr3_aa: CASSHQVTPYEQYF; cdr3_nt: TGCGCCAGCAGCCATCAGGTGACTCCCTACGAGCAGTACTTC
clone_size: -; d_call: TRBD1; v_call: TRBV2; j_call: TRBJ2-7; cdr3_aa: CASRGTGDLEQYF; cdr3_nt: TGTGCCAGCAGAGGGACAGGGGATCTCGAGCAGTACTTC
clone_size: -; d_call: -; v_call: TRBV21-1; j_call: TRBJ2-7; cdr3_aa: CASSKVRTPPEQYF; cdr3_nt: TGTGCCAGCAGCAAAGTTCGGACTCCGCCCGAGCAGTACTTC
clone_size: -; d_call: -; v_call: TRBV27; j_call: TRBJ1-1; cdr3_aa: CASRLQGKNTEAFF; cdr3_nt: TGTGCCAGCAGGTTACAGGGAAAGAACACTGAAGCTTTCTTT
clone_size: -; d_call: -; v_call: TRBV4-2; j_call: TRBJ2-1; cdr3_aa: CASSQENSYNEQFF; cdr3_nt: TGTGCCAGCAGCCAAGAGAACAGCTACAATGAGCAGTTCTTC
clone_size: -; d_call: TRBD1; v_call: TRBV27; j_call: TRBJ2-2; cdr3_aa: CASSIRQGWTGELFF; cdr3_nt: TGTGCCAGCAGTATAAGACAGGGTTGGACCGGGGAGCTGTTTTTT
clone_size: -; d_call: -; v_call: TRBV10-3; j_call: TRBJ2-7; cdr3_aa: CAITDKAYEQYF; cdr3_nt: TGTGCCATCACCGACAAGGCCTACGAGCAGTACTTC